The sequence of this T cell receptor beta chain was determined in a study of T cells in Graves' hyperthyroidism and ophthalmopathy. General study findings and limits: Ophthalmopathy cases were set apart from stable hyperthyroidism by a 13 V-J model. Most thyroid-expanded clonotypes above 0.001 were also found in blood.

Amplification targeted TCR beta CDR3 regions from RNA transcripts. The study used the HTBI primer set for a first-round RT-PCR of the TCR CDR3. TCRdb ran MiXCR on the multiplex PCR reads and lists one entry per CDR3 protein. The sample has roughly 250,000 distinct CDR3 sequences, roughly 22% seen once. PBMCs were collected from a roughly 10 ml volume of fresh peripheral blood. Only a few counts were recorded for this clonotype. Its antigen is currently unknown. The sequence was obtained from a man aged 25-45 years with Graves' ophthalmopathy. Sequenced sample: blood.

CDR3 region: CASRISESYEQYF. For the CDR3, the DNA is TGTGCCAGCAGGATTAGCGAATCGTACGAGCAGTACTTC. V usage is TRBV6-1 and J usage is TRBJ2-7, with a possible D match to TRBD2 (5 bases). This CDR3 comprises 13 residues. V lost 6 bases and J 4 bases, leaving 13 bases between the germline ends. Germline CDR1 is MNHNS and CDR2 is SASEGT.